This T cell receptor beta chain originates from a study of chemoradiotherapy in HPV16-positive cancers. Turning to the study itself: Candidate HPV-specific clones and shared TCR motifs came from a couple of HPV16-positive patients. Study-wide results and caveats: HPV-specific T cells were functionally defined from only a couple of HPV16-positive patients. Non-HPV-specific T cells did not expand in tumors during treatment, whereas candidate HPV-specific clones and E7-related motifs did.

Over chemoradiotherapy, repertoires were sampled more than once. Per germline, CDR1 SQVTM and CDR2 ANQGSEA. The CDR3 extends over 11 amino acids. V was clipped by 7 bases and J by 6 bases, with 13 bases between them. This clone has just one count. Its antigen remains unidentified. Method: immunoSEQ multiplex PCR; TCRdb's copy keeps in-frame clones and lacks some. The sample carries 9,500 to 15,000 clones, 90% recorded once. This sample was obtained from a patient who underwent chemoradiotherapy. The TCR comes from a human donor with HPV-associated anogenital cancer. The chain links TRBV29-1 to TRBJ2-7; either TRBD1 or TRBD2 may supply D (5 bases each). CDR3 residues: CSAGVGTEQYF. The CDR3 region has the DNA TGCAGCGCCGGGGTGGGGACCGAGCAGTACTTC.